This T cell receptor beta chain comes out of a study of siplizumab effects on memory and regulatory T cells. Study-wide results and limits: It seemed that naive T cells were more diverse than memory cells and were major contributors to the alloresponse.

Method: immunoSEQ multiplex PCR; TCRdb's copy keeps in-frame clones and lacks some. The data contain about 87,000 clones, about 94% of them singletons. The V end was cut by 3 bases, the J end by 8 bases, with 7 bases between. Per germline, CDR1 MNHNS and CDR2 SASEGT. CDR3 length equals 11 residues. Comments on this clone: Its antigen is unidentified.

This chain uses TRBV6-1 with TRBJ1-1; D not certain. This sequence was found in a human donor in good health. The specimen was non-Treg CD4+ T cells sorted from blood. DNA of the CDR3: TGTGCCAGCAGTGAGACGACCGAAGCTTTCTTT. This codes for CASSETTEAFF.